This TCR beta chain stems from a study of spatial heterogeneity in lung cancer. Study details: Beta-chain sequences were consistently detected more often than alpha-chain sequences. Findings and limits, study-wide: Blood contained ubiquitous expanded tumor TCRs more at resection than at follow-up.

Germline-derived CDR1 and CDR2 are MDHEN and SYDVKM. This CDR3 has 15 amino acids. Deletions cut 5 bases from V and 0 bases from J, with 11 bases between. All TCR cDNA molecules were individually tagged with a unique molecular identifier. TCRdb re-called the 5' RACE reads through MiXCR, storing one row per CDR3 protein. The table shows over 9,500 distinct CDR3 sequences, with approximately 15% occurring only once. This clonotype turned up a few times. Its target is not known. Time point specified: sample taken at primary tumor resection. TCRs were sequenced from unsorted whole RNA of tumor, nontumor lung or PBMC. Samples came from some 71 TRACERx patients with untreated early-stage lung cancer.

The clonotype comes from a male donor with early-stage non-small cell lung cancer. This sample comprised PBMCs, obtained at surgery. The V gene is TRBV28, the J gene TRBJ2-1; D may match TRBD1 or TRBD2 (5 bases each). CDR3 in DNA: TGTGCCAGCAGTCCAAGTGGGGGCTCCTACAATGAGCAGTTCTTC. Its translation is CASSPSGGSYNEQFF. The full variable domain, with the rest looked up from reference TRBV28 and TRBJ2-1, is DVKVTQSSRYLVKRTGEKVFLECVQDMDHENMFWYRQDPGLGLRLIYFSYDVKMKEKGDIPEGYSVSREKKERFSLILESASTNQTSMYLCASSPSGGSYNEQFFGPGTRLTVL.